The 6 T cell receptor beta chains below come from one sample, sequenced in a study of Graves' ophthalmopathy and Graves' hyperthyroidism. Scientists amplified the TCR beta CDR3 regions from RNA transcripts. First-round RT-PCR relied on HTBI primers, and a second-round multiplex PCR came next. TCRdb recomputed calls from the multiplex PCR reads with MiXCR, one row per CDR3 protein. The data show under 800,000 distinct CDR3 sequences, over 20% seen once. The specimen sequenced was peripheral blood. All receptors derive from a woman aged 18-29 years with stable Graves' hyperthyroidism. Some clones in this sample may be carry-over from other donors' samples.

This clonotype has more than one count but fewer than ten. This chain links TRBV27 with TRBJ2-7, with D possibly matching TRBD2 (6 bases). The germline V and J ends were trimmed by 5 bases and 6 bases, with 20 bases remaining between them. The CDR3 sequence is 15 residues long. Germline assignment: CDR1 MNHEY and CDR2 SMNVEV (reference sequence). The CDR3 sequence is CASSPFGPPGVEQYF. The DNA of the CDR3 is TGTGCCAGCAGTCCCTTCGGCCCGCCGGGGGTCGAGCAGTACTTC.

This clonotype was seen many times. This chain connects TRBV12-3 or TRBV12-4 to TRBJ1-5; TRBD1 might be the D (5 bases). The CDR3 has 13 amino acids. V shed 4 bases and J shed 6 bases, with 10 bases lying between them. The CDR3 DNA is TGTGCCAGCAGTTGGGGAGGGACTCAGCCCCAGCATTTT. Encoded protein: CASSWGGTQPQHF.

This clonotype appeared a single time. The rearrangement links TRBV20-1 to TRBJ2-7, with D tentatively TRBD1 or TRBD2 (5 bases each). The CDR3 runs 14 residues. CDR1 is DFQATT and CDR2 is SNEGSKA in the germline V gene (reference sequence). The V and J ends lost 3 bases and 1 base respectively, with 13 bases between them. CDR3 in DNA: TGCAGTGCTAGTCTTGGGACGGGGTCCTACGAGCAGTACTTC. Amino acids: CSASLGTGSYEQYF.

This clonotype was seen at least ten times. The chain is built from TRBV29-1 and TRBJ1-2; D gene unclear. Germline CDR1 is SQVTM and CDR2 is ANQGSEA. The V gene lost 7 bases and the J gene lost 6 bases, with 21 bases spanning the gap. This CDR3 region has 14 residues. The CDR3 DNA follows: TGCAGCGCTCCGAAGACCTTTCTACCTGATGGCTACACCTTC. This codes for CSAPKTFLPDGYTF.

This clonotype was picked up many times. The V call is TRBV4-1, the J call TRBJ2-7, with TRBD1 as a possible D gene (6 bases). Germline V CDR1 and CDR2: MGHRA, YSYEKL. This CDR3 is built from 16 residues. Trimming took 1 base from V and 5 from J, leaving 18 bases between them. In DNA form, the CDR3 reads TGCGCCAGCAGCCAAGTGCTAGGCCAGGGGAACAACGAGCAGTACTTC. This translates into CASSQVLGQGNNEQYF.

At least ten counts were recorded for this clonotype. The chain joins TRBV6-5 to TRBJ1-3; no definite D call. The CDR3 runs to 14 residues. Germline V CDR1 and CDR2: MNHEY, SVGAGI. Trimming removed 0 bases from V and 0 bases from J, with 3 bases in between. In nucleotides, the CDR3 is TGTGCCAGCAGTTACTCGCGCTCTGGAAACACCATATATTTT. As protein: CASSYSRSGNTIYF.